What follows describes a single T cell receptor beta chain. Treg sorting used a CD4+CD25+CD127-/low gate. TCRdb reprocessed the 5' RACE reads via MiXCR and lists one record per CDR3 protein. The sample has more than 55,000 distinct CDR3 sequences, roughly 20% seen once. This receptor was taken from a female donor with breast cancer. Source material: tumor-infiltrating Tregs sorted from the breast tumor.

The CDR3 DNA is TGCAGTGCTAGAGATCGGGGGAGTCGAGGGGAGCAGTACTTC. It specifies CSARDRGSRGEQYF. The chain couples TRBV20-1 to TRBJ2-7; D may be TRBD2 (6 bases). The CDR3 runs to 14 residues. The V end lost 0 bases, the J end lost 7 bases, and 16 bases lay between the germline ends. Germline V gives CDR1 DFQATT, CDR2 SNEGSKA (reference sequence).